What follows are 14 T cell receptor beta chains derived from one specimen sequenced in a study of vaccination effects on CD4 cells after COVID-19 (dated by TCRdb to 2022 to 2024). The antigens for these receptors are not known. Libraries were prepared through the immunoSEQ multiplex PCR assay. TCRdb's version of the immuneACCESS table is confined to in-frame rearrangements and falls short of the full clone set. An unresolved V gene accounts for under half of the shortfall where checked; the remainder is of unknown origin. In this sample the table shows about 41,000 clones, approximately 70% of which occur a single time. 26% of the sample rests with the top ten. In the ViraFEST assay, PBMC were stimulated with viral peptide pools, and TCR sequencing was then used to find antigen-specific CD4+ T cell clonotypes based on their expansion. After less than eleven days of culture, CD4+ T cells were isolated with the EasySep CD4+ T cell isolation kit. Healthy vaccine recipients had no prior SARS-CoV-2 infection, confirmed by negative nucleocapsid antibodies before and after vaccination.

The sample consisted of CD4+ T cells from PBMCs cultured with HCoV-OC43 spike peptides, taken before COVID-19 vaccination. Taken with the paper, the label for cell subset or site translates to: HCoV-OC43 spike overlapping peptide pool stimulation. The receptors here all came from a human donor who received a COVID-19 vaccine.

This clone was observed many times. This CDR3 reads CASSLGVPAGANTGELFF. CDR3 bases: TGTGCCAGCAGCTTAGGGGTTCCGGCAGGGGCGAACACCGGGGAGCTGTTTTTT. The genes are TRBV7-8 and TRBJ2-2; weak D call: TRBD1 (6 bases). V gave up 1 base and J gave up 0 bases, with 15 bases separating them. The CDR3 is made up of 18 amino acids. Looked up from germline, CDR1 is SGHVS and CDR2 is FQNEAQ. Full variable domain (outside the CDR3, taken from reference TRBV7-8 and TRBJ2-2): GAGVSQSPRYKVAKRGQDVALRCDPISGHVSLFWYQQALGQGPEFLTYFQNEAQLDKSGLPSDRFFAERPEGSVSTLKIQRTQQEDSAVYLCASSLGVPAGANTGELFFGEGSRLTVL.

This chain links TRBV18 with TRBJ1-1, with D perhaps TRBD1 (5 bases). V lost 3 bases, J lost 1 base, and 9 bases lay in between. Germline loops: CDR1 KGHSH, CDR2 LQKENI. CDR3 length: 14 amino acids. The CDR3 coding sequence is TGTGCCAGCTCACCCGGGACGGCGAACACTGAAGCTTTCTTT. It translates to CASSPGTANTEAFF.

Only one count was recorded for this clone. This chain uses TRBV3-1 (or the pseudogene TRBV3-2) with TRBJ2-1; D remains ambiguous. This CDR3 has 14 amino acids. Germline CDR1 reads LGHDT; CDR2 reads YNNKEL (reference sequence). The V end lost 6 bases, the J end lost 9 bases, and 18 bases lay between the germline ends. The CDR3 reads CASRPNSGLGEQFF. CDR3 DNA sequence: TGTGCCAGCAGGCCGAATTCTGGGTTAGGTGAGCAGTTCTTC.

V is TRBV3-1 (or the pseudogene TRBV3-2) and J is TRBJ1-4; 7 positions agree with TRBD1. The germline gives CDR1 LGHDT, CDR2 YNNKEL (reference sequence). V was clipped by 6 bases and J by 15 bases; unmatched bases: 10. This CDR3 has 12 amino acids. The CDR3 coding sequence is TGTGCCAGCAGGGGAGGGGACAGAAGCGTGTTTTTT. Amino acids: CASRGGDRSVFF.

The chain is built from TRBV7-2 and TRBJ2-7; 12 bases are a match to TRBD1. J was trimmed by 7 bases and V by 1 base; bases with no gene match: 8. The CDR3 covers 16 residues. Per germline, CDR1 SGHTA and CDR2 FQGNSA. CDR3 protein: CASSLEPGTGGGEQYF. The CDR3 region has the DNA TGTGCCAGCAGCTTAGAACCCGGGACAGGGGGCGGGGAGCAGTACTTC.

The rearrangement joins TRBV5-1 to TRBJ2-1, with 9 bases matching TRBD2. Trimming removed 1 base from V and 4 bases from J; junction bases left unmatched: 6. This CDR3 comprises 16 residues. The germline CDR1 and CDR2 sequences are SGHRS and YFSETQ. CDR3 nucleotides: TGCGCCAGCAGCTTGACCCTAGCGGGGAGATACAATGAGCAGTTCTTC. This translates into CASSLTLAGRYNEQFF.

The J gene is TRBJ1-1, the V gene TRBV7-9, with TRBD1 matching 10 bases. Trimming removed 1 base from V and 8 bases from J; junction bases left unmatched: 4. The CDR3 loop spans 14 amino acids. From germline, CDR1 is SEHNR and CDR2 FQNEAQ (reference sequence). The CDR3 loop is CASSLGGQGTEAFF. The CDR3 coding sequence is TGTGCCAGCAGCTTAGGGGGACAGGGGACCGAAGCTTTCTTT.

The chain employs TRBV6-5 and TRBJ2-3; no definite D call. Trimming pared 0 bases from V and 5 bases from J, leaving 12 bases between. Germline values: CDR1 MNHEY, CDR2 SVGAGI. The CDR3 length is 15 residues. CDR3 DNA sequence: TGTGCCAGCAGTTACTCCCAATCTGGGATAGATACGCAGTATTTT. Translated: CASSYSQSGIDTQYF.

The chain carries TRBV7-9 and TRBJ1-3; no reliable D call. CDR3 size: 14 residues. The ends were cut back, 5 bases at V and 7 bases at J, with 15 bases in the middle. CDR1 is SEHNR and CDR2 is FQNEAQ in the germline V gene (reference sequence). Here the CDR3 reads CASSGGWSGNTIYF. As DNA, the CDR3 is TGTGCCAGCAGCGGAGGGTGGTCGGGTAACACCATATATTTT.

The chain uses TRBV18 and TRBJ1-1, with 9 bases fitting TRBD1. CDR1 and CDR2 (germline): KGHSH, LQKENI. There are 16 residues in the CDR3. V trimming: 6 bases; J trimming: 1 base; junction bases outside the gene matches: 9. Written as DNA, the CDR3 is TGTGCCAGCTCCATAATGGGACAGGGATCGAACACTGAAGCTTTCTTT. This sequence encodes CASSIMGQGSNTEAFF.

The chain has TRBV6-4 and TRBJ1-1; possible D gene TRBD1, 6 bases. Germline V gene lookup returns CDR1 MRHNA and CDR2 SNTAGT. This CDR3 region has 13 residues. V was cut by 6 bases and J by 1 base, with 9 bases left in between. The CDR3 sequence: CASSMTGNTEAFF. The CDR3 region has the DNA TGTGCCAGCAGCATGACAGGGAACACTGAAGCTTTCTTT.

A single count supports this clone. The chain has TRBV9 and TRBJ2-7; D is uncertain. The CDR3 runs to 14 residues. The V end was cut by 0 bases, the J end by 1 base, with 8 bases between. The germline gives CDR1 SGDLS, CDR2 YYNGEE. The CDR3 nucleotides read TGTGCCAGCAGCGTAGGGACCGCTTCCTACGAGCAGTACTTC. It encodes CASSVGTASYEQYF.

This sequence joins TRBV29-1 and TRBJ1-1; D call uncertain. The CDR3 consists of 8 residues. Germline V lookup: CDR1 SQVTM, CDR2 ANQGSEA. The V and J ends lost 8 bases and 11 bases respectively, with 9 bases between them. This CDR3 is CSTDTAFF. DNA of the CDR3: TGCAGCACTGACACGGCTTTCTTT.

This chain uses TRBV7-2 with TRBJ2-1; tentative D call: TRBD1 (6 bases). Germline CDR1 is SGHTA and CDR2 is FQGNSA. The V end was cut by 7 bases, the J end by 6 bases, with 13 bases between. The CDR3 totals 13 residues. The DNA of the CDR3 is TGTGCCAGCATCTTGAGAGGGGGCAATGAGCAGTTCTTC. Its protein product is CASILRGGNEQFF.